This TCR beta chain was recorded in a study of post-analysis software for immune sequencing data. The CDR3 runs 13 residues. CDR1 and CDR2 (germline): SEHNR, FQNEAQ (reference sequence). The trim removed 6 bases at V and 9 bases at J, leaving 6 bases unmatched. In the case of this clonotype: The antigen remains undetermined.

Built from TCR beta cDNA, the libraries had unique molecular identifiers in them. MiXCR, run by TCRdb on the PCR reads, gives a single entry per CDR3 protein. Among hundreds of thousands of distinct CDR3 sequences listed, 53% were seen once. Study conclusions and caveats: The study found TRBV5-6, TRBV5-1 and TRBV20-1 among five TRBV segments more frequent in patients than controls.

The V gene is TRBV7-9, the J gene TRBJ2-1; 9 nucleotides align to TRBD2. The TCR sequence derives from a girl under 18 with multiple sclerosis. The specimen was blood. CDR3 DNA sequence: TGTGCCAGCAGACGAGAACTAGCGGGTGAGCAGTTCTTC. Protein: CASRRELAGEQFF.